This TCR beta chain was captured in a study of CXCR3-negative and CXCR3-positive naive CD8 T cells (dated by TCRdb to between 2018 and 2021). As for the study more broadly: In total, 130 million or so TRB reads were obtained, which works out to roughly 1.5 +/- 0.3 million reads per library. Diversity and physicochemical repertoire analyses were performed on some 10 donors pooled from two independent experiments. For the TRBV-TRBJ cluster analysis, the naive subsets came from 5 donors, while the memory cells came from 3 donors.

For every CD8+ T cell subset, under 350,000 cells were flow-sorted straight into RLT lysis buffer, and each subset was sorted in triplicate. To keep memory contaminants out, a stringent definition of naive CD8+ T cells was applied: CD45RO-CCR7+CD27+CD95-. Peripheral blood mononuclear cells were isolated from buffy coats using standard density gradient centrifugation. A FACSAria III was used to flow-sort naive CD8+ T cells into CXCR3-negative and CXCR3-positive populations. An RNeasy Mini Kit was used to extract total RNA from the sorted cells. Its CDR3 holds 14 amino acids, cysteine through phenylalanine. No DNA is given. According to the germline V gene, CDR1 reads SQVTM and CDR2 reads ANQGSEA. The sequencer listed for this sample is NextSeq 550. The Human TCR Profiling Kit (MiLaboratory) was used to make UMI-labeled 5' RACE TRB cDNA libraries. The full amount of extracted RNA was used for cDNA synthesis, and the full amount of resulting cDNA was used for PCR amplification. Libraries were prepared in parallel with an identical number of PCR cycles. Per the original workflow: MIGEC and MiXCR extracted about 48,000 +/- 9,800 unique UMI-labeled TRB cDNA molecules per library, requiring at least two reads per UMI. On average, around 40,000 +/- 10,000 functional in-frame TRB CDR3 nucleotide clonotypes lacking stop codons were found per library. After downsampling to 5000 UMI-labeled TRB molecules per sample, diversity metrics, including normalized Shannon-Wiener and Chao1, were computed in VDJtools. Clonotype-size-weighted physicochemical properties of the central five CDR3 residues (interaction energy, strength, volume and Kidera factor 4) were computed in VDJtools. The reads underwent TCRdb reprocessing, giving one record for each CDR3 protein sequence and no DNA. Clone size and V and J calls follow TCRdb, not the original study. The table of this sample itemizes around 140,000 distinct CDR3 sequences. Roughly 0.29% of the sample comes from the top ten.

Concerning this clonotype itself: The antigen it binds to is not known.

Overall study results and their limits: Freshly isolated PBMCs were used for most assays because CXCR3 expression went down partially after cryopreservation. Both naive subsets had comparably high repertoire diversity, while memory CD8+ T cells had much lower repertoire diversity. Because surface CD5, which is linked to self-reactivity in mice, was comparable between the naive subsets, TCR interaction strength was also inferred from TRB CDR3 physicochemical properties. Within the same donor, TRBV-TRBJ usage looked similar between naive CXCR3-negative and CXCR3-positive cells, but memory cells had distinct patterns. Compared with CXCR3-negative naive cells, CXCR3-positive naive cells had TRB CDR3s with higher hydrophobicity (lower Kidera factor 4), lower energy, and higher strength and volume indices.

The sample comprised naive CXCR3- CD8+ T cells from blood. Taken with the paper, the label for cell subset or site translates to: CD45RO-CCR7+CD27+CD95- naive CD8+ T cells lacking CXCR3 (TNR3-). This clonotype originated in a human donor in good health. Some clones in this sample may be carry-over from other donors' samples. Recombination joined TRBV29-1 with TRBJ2-3; no DNA is available, so the TRBD1 call from TCRdb remains unchecked. This receptor has the CDR3 CSVVPDRFPDTQYF.